Sequencing of this T cell receptor (beta chain) was carried out in a study of cytomegalovirus exposure and HLA in healthy donors. Study at large: When 300 to 400 donors were genotyped, about 86% of them were found to fall in the Caucasian-associated ancestry cluster.

This clone has just one count. Its target is unknown. The PCR made use of 60 Vbeta and 13 Jbeta primers. Profiling relied on immunoSEQ multiplex PCR, and the TCRdb table lists in-frame clones only, not all of them. The table shows approximately 44,000 clones, with about 90% occurring only once. Points from the study as a whole: In vitro work confirmed that three CMV-associated chains recognize CMV antigens. Per a prior analysis, the majority of TCR beta V segments were productive roughly 90% or roughly 30% of the time.

Unmatched junction bases numbered 2, after V lost 3 bases and J lost 3 bases. The CDR3 contains 13 residues. Looked up from germline, CDR1 is LNHNV and CDR2 is YYDKDF (reference sequence). Donors likely had unrecorded immune exposures despite being nominally healthy when sampled. V gene TRBV15 combines with J gene TRBJ2-7, with 7 bases fitting TRBD2. The sequence was obtained from a woman in her 40s in good health and CMV-seropositive. What was sequenced was PBMCs. The CDR3 sequence is CATSRGGDYEQYF. In nucleotides, the CDR3 is TGTGCCACCAGCAGGGGAGGGGACTACGAGCAGTACTTC.